This T cell receptor beta chain emerged from a study of a mutant IDH1 vaccine in newly diagnosed glioma. The wider study: Patients got radiotherapy, temozolomide, or both beforehand, and most got both.

This clone was observed a single time. What it binds is not known. The CDR3 extends over 15 amino acids. V lost 6 bases, J lost 3 bases, and 18 bases lay in between. Per the germline V gene, CDR1 is SGHKS and CDR2 is YYEKEE (reference sequence). TCRdb's table, derived via immunoSEQ multiplex PCR, lists solely in-frame clones and lacks some. Of 50,000 to 65,000 clones in the sample, approximately 82% were seen once. Stated time point: week 5, during vaccination. All doses held 300 ug of mutant IDH1 20-mer peptide, with topical imiquimod. This receptor was taken from a young man with glioma. V and J are TRBV5-5 and TRBJ1-2; D gene ambiguous. This specimen consisted of PBMCs, obtained from a glioma patient whose treatment included an IDH1 peptide vaccine. The CDR3 sequence: CASIPSAQPYYGYTF. The CDR3 DNA follows: TGTGCCAGCATACCATCCGCACAGCCTTACTATGGCTACACCTTC.